This T cell receptor (beta chain) was obtained from a study of response to subunit inactivated influenza vaccine. Whole-study results and caveats: Only a handful of new T cells, the authors suggested, are recruited with each seasonal influenza vaccination.

TCRdb reprocessed the RT-PCR reads via MiXCR and lists one record per CDR3 protein. This sample has about 650,000 distinct CDR3 sequences, with approximately 15% found just once. Many counts were recorded for this clonotype. Its target is not known. CDR1 and CDR2 (germline): SEHNR, FQNEAQ (reference sequence). The CDR3 loop spans 13 amino acids. V lost 2 bases, J lost 6 bases, and 8 bases lay in between. The chain has TRBV7-9 and TRBJ2-1; D ambiguous. The sample consisted of PBMCs from blood, taken less than 15 days before vaccination. The sequence derives from a man aged 45-65 years who received an inactivated influenza vaccine. This CDR3 is CASSLSGPNEQFF. The CDR3 coding sequence is TGTGCCAGCAGCTTATCAGGCCCCAATGAGCAGTTCTTC.